The T cell receptor beta chain under discussion was sequenced for a study of T cell responses to AZD1222 COVID-19 vaccine. Clones were read by immunoSEQ multiplex PCR, and TCRdb kept only the in-frame ones, dropping some. The repertoire holds under 80,000 clones, with approximately 88% as singletons. The TCR comes from an adult in good health. The input for sequencing was peripheral blood, taken on day 0 of AZD1222 vaccination.

This chain's CDR3 is CASSSFQNLAKNIQYF. DNA for the CDR3: TGTGCCAGCAGTTCCTTTCAGAATTTGGCCAAAAACATTCAGTACTTC. The chain combines TRBV28 with TRBJ2-4; D uncertain. CDR1 is MDHEN and CDR2 is SYDVKM in the germline V gene. The CDR3 has 16 amino acids. With 4 bases removed from V and 1 base from J, the gap between germline ends came to 14 bases.